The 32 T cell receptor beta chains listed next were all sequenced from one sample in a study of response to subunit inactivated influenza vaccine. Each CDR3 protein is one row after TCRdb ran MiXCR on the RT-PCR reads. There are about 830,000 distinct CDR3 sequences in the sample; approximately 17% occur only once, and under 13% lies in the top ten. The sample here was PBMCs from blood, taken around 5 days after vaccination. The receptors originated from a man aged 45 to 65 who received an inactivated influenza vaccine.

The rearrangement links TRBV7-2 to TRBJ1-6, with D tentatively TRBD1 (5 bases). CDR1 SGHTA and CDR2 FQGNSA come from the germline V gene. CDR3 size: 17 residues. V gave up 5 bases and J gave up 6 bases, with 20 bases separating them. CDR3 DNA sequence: TGTGCCAGCAGCCATCCTTCAGGGTCGGGACCTAATTCACCCCTCCACTTT. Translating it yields CASSHPSGSGPNSPLHF.

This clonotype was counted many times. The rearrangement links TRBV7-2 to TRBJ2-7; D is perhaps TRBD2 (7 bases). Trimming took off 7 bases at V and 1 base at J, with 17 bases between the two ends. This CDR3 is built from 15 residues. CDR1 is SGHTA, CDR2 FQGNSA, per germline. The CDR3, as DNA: TGTGCCAGCACCCAAGGGGGGGGCCTGTCCTACGAGCAGTACTTC. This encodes CASTQGGGLSYEQYF.

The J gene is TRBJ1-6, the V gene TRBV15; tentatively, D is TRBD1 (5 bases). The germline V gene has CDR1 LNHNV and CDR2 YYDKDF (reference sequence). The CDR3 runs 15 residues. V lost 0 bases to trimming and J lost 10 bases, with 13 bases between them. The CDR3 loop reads CATSRDFRDGSPLHF. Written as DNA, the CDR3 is TGTGCCACCAGCAGAGATTTCAGGGATGGGTCACCCCTCCACTTT. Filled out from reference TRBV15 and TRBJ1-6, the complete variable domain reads DAMVIQNPRYQVTQFGKPVTLSCSQTLNHNVMYWYQQKSSQAPKLLFHYYDKDFNNEADTPDNFQSRRPNTSFCFLDIRSPGLGDTAMYLCATSRDFRDGSPLHFGNGTRLTVT.

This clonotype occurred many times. The DNA of the CDR3 is TGCAGCGTTGAAGATCAGGGGGCAGATACGCAGTATTTT. Amino acids: CSVEDQGADTQYF. This chain links TRBV29-1 with TRBJ2-3; 7 bases align to TRBD1. J was trimmed by 4 bases and V by 0 bases; bases with no gene match: 1. This CDR3 comprises 13 residues. CDR1 and CDR2 (germline): SQVTM, ANQGSEA.

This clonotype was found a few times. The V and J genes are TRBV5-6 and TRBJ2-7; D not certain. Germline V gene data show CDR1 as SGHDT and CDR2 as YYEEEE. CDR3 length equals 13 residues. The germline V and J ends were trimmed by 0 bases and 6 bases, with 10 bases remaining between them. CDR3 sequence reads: CASSLERAGEQYF. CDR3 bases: TGTGCCAGCAGCTTGGAAAGGGCTGGCGAGCAGTACTTC.

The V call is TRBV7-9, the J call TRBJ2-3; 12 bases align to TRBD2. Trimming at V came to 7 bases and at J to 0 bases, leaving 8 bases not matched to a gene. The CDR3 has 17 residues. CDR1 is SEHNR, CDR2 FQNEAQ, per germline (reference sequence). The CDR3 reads CASTSLAGGISTDTQYF. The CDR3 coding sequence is TGTGCCAGCACGAGTCTAGCGGGAGGGATAAGCACAGATACGCAGTATTTT.

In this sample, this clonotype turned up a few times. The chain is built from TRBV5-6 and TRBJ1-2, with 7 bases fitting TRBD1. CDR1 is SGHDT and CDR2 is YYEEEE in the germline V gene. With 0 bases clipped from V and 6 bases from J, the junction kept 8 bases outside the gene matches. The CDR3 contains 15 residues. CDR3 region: CASSLEKVRGNGYTF. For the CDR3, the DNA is TGTGCCAGCAGCTTGGAAAAGGTCAGGGGGAATGGCTACACCTTC.

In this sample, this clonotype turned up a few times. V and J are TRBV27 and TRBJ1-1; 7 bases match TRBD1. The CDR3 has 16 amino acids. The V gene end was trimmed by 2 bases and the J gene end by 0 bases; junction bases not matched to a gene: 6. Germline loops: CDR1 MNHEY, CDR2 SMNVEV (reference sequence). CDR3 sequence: CASSLLSGQVNTEAFF. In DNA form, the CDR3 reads TGTGCCAGCAGTTTACTTTCAGGACAGGTGAACACTGAAGCTTTCTTT.

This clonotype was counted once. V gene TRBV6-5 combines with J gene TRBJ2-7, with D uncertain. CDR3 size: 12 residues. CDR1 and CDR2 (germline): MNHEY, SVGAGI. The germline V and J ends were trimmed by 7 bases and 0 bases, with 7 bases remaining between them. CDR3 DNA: TGTGCCAGCATGCGAAGCTCCTACGAGCAGTACTTC. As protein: CASMRSSYEQYF.

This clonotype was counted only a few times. CDR3 protein: CAISEPGHQSSYEQYF. The CDR3 DNA sequence: TGTGCCATCAGTGAACCGGGACACCAAAGCTCCTACGAGCAGTACTTC. The rearrangement links TRBV10-3 to TRBJ2-7; D is perhaps TRBD1 (6 bases). CDR1 is ENHRY, CDR2 SYGVKD, per germline. CDR3 length: 16 residues. V gave up 3 bases and J gave up 0 bases, with 15 bases separating them.

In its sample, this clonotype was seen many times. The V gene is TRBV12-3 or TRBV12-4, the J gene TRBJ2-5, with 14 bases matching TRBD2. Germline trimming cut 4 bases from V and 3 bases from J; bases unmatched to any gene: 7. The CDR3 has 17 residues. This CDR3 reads CASSSRLAGGPKETQYF. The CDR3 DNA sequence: TGTGCCAGCAGTTCCCGACTAGCGGGGGGGCCGAAAGAGACCCAGTACTTC.

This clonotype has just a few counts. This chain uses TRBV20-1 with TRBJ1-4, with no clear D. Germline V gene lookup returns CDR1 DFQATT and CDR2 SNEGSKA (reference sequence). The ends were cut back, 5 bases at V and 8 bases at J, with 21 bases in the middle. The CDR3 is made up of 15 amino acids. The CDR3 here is CSASRGGTGGEKLFF. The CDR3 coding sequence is TGCAGTGCTTCCCGCGGCGGAACGGGCGGGGAAAAACTGTTTTTT.

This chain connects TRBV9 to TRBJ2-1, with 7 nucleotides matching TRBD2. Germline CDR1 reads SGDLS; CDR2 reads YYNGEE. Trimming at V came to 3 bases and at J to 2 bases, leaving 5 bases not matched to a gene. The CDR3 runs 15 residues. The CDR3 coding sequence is TGTGCCAGCAGCGGGCTAGCGGCCCCCTACAATGAGCAGTTCTTC. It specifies CASSGLAAPYNEQFF.

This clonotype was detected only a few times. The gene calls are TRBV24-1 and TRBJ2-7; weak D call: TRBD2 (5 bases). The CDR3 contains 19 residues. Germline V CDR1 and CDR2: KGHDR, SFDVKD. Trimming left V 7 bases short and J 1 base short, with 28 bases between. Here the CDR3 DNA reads TGTGCCACCAGAATAGCGTTTCCAGGTCGGAGGCTGGGTTCCTACGAGCAGTACTTC. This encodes CATRIAFPGRRLGSYEQYF.

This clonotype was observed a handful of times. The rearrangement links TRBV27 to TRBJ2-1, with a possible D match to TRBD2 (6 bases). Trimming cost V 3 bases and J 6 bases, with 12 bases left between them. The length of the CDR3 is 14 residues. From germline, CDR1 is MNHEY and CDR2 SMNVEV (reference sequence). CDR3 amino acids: CASSFVGGSNEQFF. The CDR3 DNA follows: TGTGCCAGCAGTTTCGTGGGGGGAAGCAATGAGCAGTTCTTC.

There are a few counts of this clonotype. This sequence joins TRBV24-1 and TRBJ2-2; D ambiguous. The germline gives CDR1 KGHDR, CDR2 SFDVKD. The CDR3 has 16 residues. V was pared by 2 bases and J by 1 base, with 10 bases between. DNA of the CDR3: TGTGCCACCAGTGATTCGGCAGGAGAGAACACCGGGGAGCTGTTTTTT. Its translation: CATSDSAGENTGELFF.

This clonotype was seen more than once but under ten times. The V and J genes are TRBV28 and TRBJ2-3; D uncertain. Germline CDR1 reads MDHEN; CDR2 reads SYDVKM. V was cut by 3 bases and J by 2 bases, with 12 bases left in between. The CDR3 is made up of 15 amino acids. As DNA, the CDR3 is TGTGCCAGCAGTTTTAATTACGGGTTCACAGATACGCAGTATTTT. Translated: CASSFNYGFTDTQYF. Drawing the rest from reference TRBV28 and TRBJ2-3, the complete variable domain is DVKVTQSSRYLVKRTGEKVFLECVQDMDHENMFWYRQDPGLGLRLIYFSYDVKMKEKGDIPEGYSVSREKKERFSLILESASTNQTSMYLCASSFNYGFTDTQYFGPGTRLTVL.

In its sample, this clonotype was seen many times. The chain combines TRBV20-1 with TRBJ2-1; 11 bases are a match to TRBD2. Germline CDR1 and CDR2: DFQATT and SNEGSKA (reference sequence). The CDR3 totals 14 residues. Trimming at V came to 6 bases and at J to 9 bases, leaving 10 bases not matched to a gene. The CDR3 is CSALVGSGRAEQFF. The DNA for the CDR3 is TGCAGTGCCCTCGTGGGTAGCGGGAGGGCTGAGCAGTTCTTC.

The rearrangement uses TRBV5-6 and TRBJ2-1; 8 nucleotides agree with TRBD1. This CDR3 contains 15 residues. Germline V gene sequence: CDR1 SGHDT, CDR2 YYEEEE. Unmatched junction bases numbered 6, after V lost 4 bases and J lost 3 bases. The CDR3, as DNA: TGTGCCAGCAGCCAGCCGGGACAGGTCTACAATGAGCAGTTCTTC. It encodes CASSQPGQVYNEQFF.

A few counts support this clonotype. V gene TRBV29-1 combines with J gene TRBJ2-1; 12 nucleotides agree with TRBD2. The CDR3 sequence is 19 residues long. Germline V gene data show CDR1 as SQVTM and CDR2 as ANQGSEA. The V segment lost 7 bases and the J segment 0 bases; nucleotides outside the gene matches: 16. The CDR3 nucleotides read TGCAGCGCCGGAGGGCTAGCGGGAGGGAGTGGGAGCTCCTACAATGAGCAGTTCTTC. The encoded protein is CSAGGLAGGSGSSYNEQFF.

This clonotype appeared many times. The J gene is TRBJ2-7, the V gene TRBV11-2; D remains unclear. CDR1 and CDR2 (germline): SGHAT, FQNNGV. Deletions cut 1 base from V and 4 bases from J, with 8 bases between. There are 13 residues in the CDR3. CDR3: CASSLGMGYEQYF. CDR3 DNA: TGTGCCAGCAGCTTAGGGATGGGTTACGAGCAGTACTTC. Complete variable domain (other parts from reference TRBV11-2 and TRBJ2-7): EAGVAQSPRYKIIEKRQSVAFWCNPISGHATLYWYQQILGQGPKLLIQFQNNGVVDDSQLPKDRFSAERLKGVDSTLKIQPAKLEDSAVYLCASSLGMGYEQYFGPGTRLTVT.

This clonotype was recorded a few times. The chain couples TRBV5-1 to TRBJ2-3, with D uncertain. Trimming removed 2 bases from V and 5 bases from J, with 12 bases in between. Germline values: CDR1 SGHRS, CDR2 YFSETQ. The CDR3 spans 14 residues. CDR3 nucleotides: TGCGCCAGCAGCTTAAACAGACTTCAAGATACGCAGTATTTT. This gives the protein CASSLNRLQDTQYF.

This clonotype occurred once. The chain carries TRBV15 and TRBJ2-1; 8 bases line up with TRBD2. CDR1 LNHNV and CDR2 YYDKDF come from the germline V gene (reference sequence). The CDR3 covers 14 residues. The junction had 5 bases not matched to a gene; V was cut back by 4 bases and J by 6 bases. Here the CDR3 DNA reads TGTGCCACCAGCAAACGGGAGGGTCGCAATGAGCAGTTCTTC. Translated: CATSKREGRNEQFF.

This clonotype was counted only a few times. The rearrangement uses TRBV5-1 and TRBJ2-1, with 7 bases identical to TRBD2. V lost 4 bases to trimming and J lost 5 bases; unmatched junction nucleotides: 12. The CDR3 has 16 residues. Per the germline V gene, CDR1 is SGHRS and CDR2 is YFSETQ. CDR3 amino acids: CASSPGGLGENNEQFF. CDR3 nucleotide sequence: TGCGCCAGCAGCCCTGGAGGACTAGGAGAAAACAATGAGCAGTTCTTC. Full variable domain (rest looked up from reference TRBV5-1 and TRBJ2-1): KAGVTQTPRYLIKTRGQQVTLSCSPISGHRSVSWYQQTPGQGLQFLFEYFSETQRNKGNFPGRFSGRQFSNSRSEMNVSTLELGDSALYLCASSPGGLGENNEQFFGPGTRLTVL.

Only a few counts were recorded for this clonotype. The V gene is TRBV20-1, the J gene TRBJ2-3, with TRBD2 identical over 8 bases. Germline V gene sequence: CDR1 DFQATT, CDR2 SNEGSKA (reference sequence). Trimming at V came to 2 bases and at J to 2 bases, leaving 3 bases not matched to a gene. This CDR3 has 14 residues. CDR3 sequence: CSARTSGPTDTQYF. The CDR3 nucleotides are TGCAGTGCTAGAACTAGCGGCCCCACAGATACGCAGTATTTT.

The CDR3 DNA sequence: TGCGCCAGCAGCCTCTCCGGGACAGTGGCAAATGAGCAGTTCTTC. Its protein is CASSLSGTVANEQFF. The chain employs TRBV5-1 and TRBJ2-1, with 7 bases that match TRBD1. The germline CDR1 and CDR2 sequences are SGHRS and YFSETQ. The CDR3 runs to 15 residues. After removal of 4 bases from V and 7 bases from J, the junction contained 11 bases not matched to a gene.

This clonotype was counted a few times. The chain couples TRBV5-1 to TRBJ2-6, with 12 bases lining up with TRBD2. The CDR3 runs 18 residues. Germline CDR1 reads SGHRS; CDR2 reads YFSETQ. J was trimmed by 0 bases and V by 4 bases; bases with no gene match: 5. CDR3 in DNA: TGCGCCAGCAGCCTAGGACTAGCGGGGAGCTCTGGGGCCAACGTCCTGACTTTC. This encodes CASSLGLAGSSGANVLTF.

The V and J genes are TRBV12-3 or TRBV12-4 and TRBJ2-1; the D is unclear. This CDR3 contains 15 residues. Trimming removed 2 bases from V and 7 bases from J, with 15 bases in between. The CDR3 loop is CASSLSGPQGNEQFF. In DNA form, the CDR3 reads TGTGCCAGCAGTTTATCTGGGCCCCAAGGGAATGAGCAGTTCTTC.

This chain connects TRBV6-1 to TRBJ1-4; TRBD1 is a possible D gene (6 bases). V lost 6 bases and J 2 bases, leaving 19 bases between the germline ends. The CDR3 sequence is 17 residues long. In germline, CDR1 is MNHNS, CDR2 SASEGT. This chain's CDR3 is CASRNRVESWTNEKLFF. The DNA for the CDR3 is TGTGCCAGCAGAAACAGGGTAGAGTCGTGGACTAATGAAAAACTGTTTTTT.

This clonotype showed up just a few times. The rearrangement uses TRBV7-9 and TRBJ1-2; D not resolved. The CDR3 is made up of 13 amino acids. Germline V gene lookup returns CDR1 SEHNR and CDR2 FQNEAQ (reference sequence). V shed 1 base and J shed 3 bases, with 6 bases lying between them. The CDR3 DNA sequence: TGTGCCAGCAGCTTAGTTTTCGACTATGGCTACACCTTC. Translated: CASSLVFDYGYTF.

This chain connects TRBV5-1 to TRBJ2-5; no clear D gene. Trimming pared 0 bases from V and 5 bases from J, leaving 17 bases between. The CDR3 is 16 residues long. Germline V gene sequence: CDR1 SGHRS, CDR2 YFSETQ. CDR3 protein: CASSLGPGVSLETQYF. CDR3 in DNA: TGCGCCAGCAGCTTGGGTCCTGGTGTCAGCCTGGAGACCCAGTACTTC.

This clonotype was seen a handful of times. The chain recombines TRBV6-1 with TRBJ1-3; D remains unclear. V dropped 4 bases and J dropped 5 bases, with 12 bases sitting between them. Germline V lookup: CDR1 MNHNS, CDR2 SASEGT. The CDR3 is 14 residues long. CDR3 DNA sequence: TGTGCCAGCAGTGCGGCTCCAACGAGAAACACCATATATTTT. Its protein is CASSAAPTRNTIYF.